Each of the 14 T cell receptor beta chains below was sequenced from the same sample in a study of blood T cell repertoires in COVID-19. Clones were read by immunoSEQ multiplex PCR, and TCRdb kept only the in-frame ones, dropping some. The data hold 210,000 or so clones, with 80% to 90% observed a single time. Material for sequencing was peripheral blood. The receptor source for this set is a human donor in a cohort sampled during active COVID-19.

The V and J genes are TRBV11-2 and TRBJ2-3; 7 bases agree with TRBD2. Losses at the gene ends were 5 bases for V and 5 bases for J; bases not matched to a gene: 7. Germline V gene data show CDR1 as SGHAT and CDR2 as FQNNGV. The CDR3 has 14 amino acids. CDR3 loop: CASSRLAVGDTQYF. In DNA form, the CDR3 reads TGTGCCAGCAGCCGTCTAGCGGTAGGAGATACGCAGTATTTT.

This chain joins TRBV5-1 and TRBJ1-2; D is possibly TRBD1 (5 bases). Germline values: CDR1 SGHRS, CDR2 YFSETQ. The CDR3 extends over 15 amino acids. Trimming pared 0 bases from V and 0 bases from J, leaving 9 bases between. CDR3 protein: CASSLEGHSNYGYTF. The CDR3 nucleotides read TGCGCCAGCAGCTTGGAGGGGCACTCTAACTATGGCTACACCTTC.

The CDR3, as DNA: TGCGCCAGCAGCTTAGTGACAGGCAGCACAGATACGCAGTATTTT. Protein product: CASSLVTGSTDTQYF. The chain links TRBV5-1 to TRBJ2-3, with D perhaps matching TRBD1 (6 bases). Trimming removed 2 bases from V and 0 bases from J, with 10 bases in between. Germline V gives CDR1 SGHRS, CDR2 YFSETQ. The CDR3 is made up of 15 amino acids.

This clone was counted a few times. J is TRBJ2-5 and V is TRBV4-1; 7 bases fit TRBD1. The J segment lost 2 bases and the V segment lost 3 bases, leaving 0 bases of the junction unmatched. CDR1 is MGHRA and CDR2 is YSYEKL in the germline V gene. The CDR3 is 13 residues long. In DNA form, the CDR3 reads TGCGCCAGCAGCCAGGGACAGCAAGAGACCCAGTACTTC. It is translated as CASSQGQQETQYF.

J is TRBJ1-1 and V is TRBV3-1 (or the pseudogene TRBV3-2); D is possibly TRBD1 (6 bases). The V gene lost 7 bases and the J gene lost 4 bases, with 25 bases spanning the gap. This CDR3 region has 17 residues. Per germline, CDR1 LGHDT and CDR2 YNNKEL (reference sequence). The CDR3 nucleotides read TGTGCCAGCACCCCTCCTTTAAGAACAGGGATGGGCACTGAAGCTTTCTTT. As protein: CASTPPLRTGMGTEAFF.

The gene calls are TRBV12-3 or TRBV12-4 and TRBJ1-1; D is possibly TRBD1 (5 bases). V lost 3 bases to trimming and J lost 9 bases, with 11 bases between them. The CDR3 has 12 residues. The CDR3 sequence: CASSLGGNQAFF. The CDR3 DNA follows: TGTGCCAGCAGTTTGGGGGGTAATCAAGCTTTCTTT.

The V gene is TRBV3-1 (or the pseudogene TRBV3-2), the J gene TRBJ1-2, with D uncertain. The V gene lost 3 bases and the J gene lost 3 bases, with 11 bases spanning the gap. This CDR3 is 14 amino acids long. CDR1 LGHDT and CDR2 YNNKEL come from the germline V gene (reference sequence). CDR3 nucleotides: TGTGCCAGCAGCCATTCGACCGAGGACTATGGCTACACCTTC. Amino acid sequence: CASSHSTEDYGYTF.

The V call is TRBV15, the J call TRBJ2-2; D not resolved. The CDR3 totals 14 residues. CDR1 and CDR2 from the germline V gene are LNHNV and YYDKDF (reference sequence). The ends were cut back, 8 bases at V and 5 bases at J, with 15 bases in the middle. The CDR3 is CATSYSRATGELFF. DNA of the CDR3: TGTGCCACCTCGTATAGCAGAGCGACCGGGGAGCTGTTTTTT. Full variable domain (missing parts from reference TRBV15 and TRBJ2-2): DAMVIQNPRYQVTQFGKPVTLSCSQTLNHNVMYWYQQKSSQAPKLLFHYYDKDFNNEADTPDNFQSRRPNTSFCFLDIRSPGLGDTAMYLCATSYSRATGELFFGEGSRLTVL.

J is TRBJ1-2 and V is TRBV27; D might be TRBD1 (5 bases). Germline V gene sequence: CDR1 MNHEY, CDR2 SMNVEV (reference sequence). V was cut by 2 bases and J by 4 bases, with 14 bases left in between. The CDR3 has 15 residues. In nucleotides, the CDR3 is TGTGCCAGCAGTTTAAGGCAGGGATGGGTCTATGGCTACACCTTC. Its translation is CASSLRQGWVYGYTF.

Only a few counts were recorded for this clone. The V call is TRBV27, the J call TRBJ1-4; possible D gene TRBD1, 6 bases. Between the trimmed V and J ends, which lost 5 bases and 7 bases, there was a span of 11 bases. The germline V gene encodes CDR1 MNHEY and CDR2 SMNVEV (reference sequence). The length of the CDR3 is 13 residues. The CDR3 spells CASSARGPEKLFF. The CDR3 DNA reads TGTGCCAGCAGTGCCAGGGGCCCTGAAAAACTGTTTTTT.

V gene TRBV19 combines with J gene TRBJ1-1, with D possibly TRBD1 on 6 matching bases. This CDR3 comprises 14 residues. Germline V gene data show CDR1 as LNHDA and CDR2 as SQIVND (reference sequence). V lost 7 bases to trimming and J lost 9 bases, with 21 bases between them. CDR3 nucleotide sequence: TGTGCCAGTATGGGAGGGGGAGGAAGGTTTAAAGCTTTCTTT. It encodes CASMGGGGRFKAFF. The complete variable domain, with remaining parts taken from reference TRBV19 and TRBJ1-1, reads DGGITQSPKYLFRKEGQNVTLSCEQNLNHDAMYWYRQDPGQGLRLIYYSQIVNDFQKGDIAEGYSVSREKKESFPLTVTSAQKNPTAFYLCASMGGGGRFKAFFGQGTRLTVV.

The chain joins TRBV28 to TRBJ2-5; 11 positions agree with TRBD2. The CDR3 covers 16 residues. Germline CDR1 reads MDHEN; CDR2 reads SYDVKM. J lost 4 bases, V lost 6 bases, and 10 bases had no gene match. The CDR3 is CASSTSGSPPRETQYF. The CDR3 region has the DNA TGTGCCAGCAGCACTAGCGGGAGTCCCCCCCGAGAGACCCAGTACTTC.

This clone was recorded a few times. The CDR3 nucleotides read TGCGCCAGCAGCCAGACCGGGACATACTCTGGAAACACCATATATTTT. Translating it yields CASSQTGTYSGNTIYF. This chain joins TRBV4-1 and TRBJ1-3; possibly TRBD1 for D (6 bases). This CDR3 contains 16 residues. Germline V lookup: CDR1 MGHRA, CDR2 YSYEKL. Deletions cut 3 bases from V and 0 bases from J, with 12 bases between.

This rearrangement joins TRBV6-6 to TRBJ1-2; D gene unclear. The CDR3 sequence is 14 residues long. The V and J ends lost 6 bases and 6 bases respectively, with 17 bases between them. Looked up from germline, CDR1 is MNHNY and CDR2 is SVGAGI (reference sequence). The CDR3 region is CASSPVGQLDGYTF. The CDR3 DNA is TGTGCCAGCAGCCCTGTTGGGCAGCTGGATGGCTACACCTTC.